This passage covers 5 T cell receptor beta chains from one sample sequenced in a study of PD-1 blockade in mismatch repair-deficient tumors. Sequenced by immunoSEQ multiplex PCR; TCRdb stores in-frame clones only, minus some. The sample contains around 68,000 clones, around 80% of which appear only once. Sequenced material: peripheral blood, taken 2 weeks after starting pembrolizumab. The receptors come from an adult with mismatch repair-deficient cancer.

This sequence joins TRBV6-1 and TRBJ2-3, with D possibly being TRBD1 (5 bases). CDR3 length: 14 amino acids. V was clipped by 7 bases and J by 2 bases, with 13 bases between them. Germline CDR1 MNHNS, CDR2 SASEGT. The CDR3 nucleotides read TGTGCCAGCACCCAGGACAAGTACACAGATACGCAGTATTTT. Its protein is CASTQDKYTDTQYF.

V gene TRBV2 combines with J gene TRBJ1-1, with D possibly matching TRBD1 (6 bases). The CDR3 contains 16 residues. Trimming left V 4 bases short and J 2 bases short, with 17 bases between. CDR1 and CDR2 from the germline V gene are SNHLY and FYNNEI. CDR3 residues: CASSGARDIGNTEAFF. In DNA, the CDR3 is TGTGCCAGCAGTGGGGCGAGGGACATCGGAAACACTGAAGCTTTCTTT.

This clone has just one count. The chain carries TRBV5-4 and TRBJ2-3; D is unclear. From germline, CDR1 is SGHNT and CDR2 YYREEE (reference sequence). This CDR3 has 13 amino acids. V lost 0 bases and J lost 6, with 8 bases in between. The chain's CDR3 is CASSLVAQDTQYF. The CDR3 DNA reads as TGTGCCAGCAGCTTGGTGGCCCAGGATACGCAGTATTTT. Based on the CDR3 plus reference TRBV5-4 and TRBJ2-3, the full variable domain is ETGVTQSPTHLIKTRGQQVTLRCSSQSGHNTVSWYQQALGQGPQFIFQYYREEENGRGNFPPRFSGLQFPNYSSELNVNALELDDSALYLCASSLVAQDTQYFGPGTRLTVL.

In the case of this clone: In the same sample, other DNA sequences code for this CDR3. This sequence joins TRBV14 and TRBJ2-7; no definite D call. There are 11 residues in the CDR3. V shed 5 bases and J shed 1 base, with 3 bases lying between them. CDR1 and CDR2 from the germline V gene are SGHDN and FVKESK. CDR3: CASSASYEQYF. The CDR3 DNA follows: TGTGCCAGCAGCGCGTCCTACGAGCAGTACTTC.

This clone occurred a few times. This sequence joins TRBV27 and TRBJ2-1; TRBD2 matches 12 bases. J lost 8 bases, V lost 5 bases, and 7 bases had no gene match. CDR1 is MNHEY and CDR2 is SMNVEV in the germline V gene (reference sequence). The CDR3 runs to 15 residues. As DNA, the CDR3 is TGTGCCAGCAGTCAAGCTAGCGGGAGGGCCCATGAGCAGTTCTTC. Its protein product is CASSQASGRAHEQFF.